These 21 T cell receptor beta chains share one sample of origin, sequenced in a study of T cells after yellow fever vaccination. TCRdb recomputed calls from the 5' RACE reads with MiXCR, one row per CDR3 protein. The data show about 120,000 distinct CDR3 sequences, 6.5% to 9% seen once. The input for sequencing was CD4+ T cells sorted from PBMCs, taken about 41 days after the first yellow fever vaccination. These receptors were taken from a young man who received the YFV17D yellow fever vaccine.

There are a few counts of this clonotype. The J gene is TRBJ2-5, the V gene TRBV20-1, with D possibly matching TRBD2 (5 bases). Trimming took off 5 bases at V and 5 bases at J, with 12 bases between the two ends. Germline lookup yields CDR1 DFQATT and CDR2 SNEGSKA (reference sequence). The CDR3 has 12 amino acids. DNA of the CDR3: TGCAGTGCTGGGCCTACGGGGGAGACCCAGTACTTC. This sequence encodes CSAGPTGETQYF.

This clonotype was seen many times. This chain joins TRBV20-1 and TRBJ1-4; possibly TRBD1 for D (6 bases). Trimming left V 0 bases short and J 7 bases short, with 9 bases between. This CDR3 is built from 13 residues. The V gene's germline CDR1 is DFQATT and CDR2 SNEGSKA (reference sequence). The CDR3 sequence: CSAREGAFEKLFF. In DNA, the CDR3 is TGCAGTGCTAGAGAGGGGGCTTTTGAAAAACTGTTTTTT.

This clonotype was seen ten or more times. The rearrangement uses TRBV12-3 or TRBV12-4 and TRBJ1-1, with unresolved D. Trimming removed 6 bases at V and 4 bases at J, with 18 bases between. CDR3 length: 15 amino acids. CDR3 sequence: CASRTTPSPGTEAFF. In DNA form, the CDR3 reads TGTGCCAGCAGAACTACGCCCTCCCCGGGCACTGAAGCTTTCTTT.

Many counts were recorded for this clonotype. The chain links TRBV7-2 to TRBJ2-5; D gene unclear. V lost 5 bases and J 4 bases, leaving 8 bases between the germline ends. The CDR3 runs to 12 residues. Germline CDR1 SGHTA, CDR2 FQGNSA. The CDR3 loop reads CASSTLRETQYF. CDR3 nucleotides: TGTGCCAGCAGCACCCTAAGAGAGACCCAGTACTTC.

This clonotype was seen at least ten times. This chain uses TRBV18 with TRBJ2-3; possibly TRBD2 for D (6 bases). V was clipped by 6 bases and J by 2 bases, with 12 bases between them. The CDR3 spans 14 residues. Germline V gene sequence: CDR1 KGHSH, CDR2 LQKENI. In nucleotides, the CDR3 is TGTGCCAGCTCCCGGGGAGGAATCACAGATACGCAGTATTTT. This gives the protein CASSRGGITDTQYF.

Many counts were recorded for this clonotype. The chain has TRBV5-1 and TRBJ2-1; a possible D gene is TRBD2 (7 bases). The CDR3 is 17 amino acids. Trimming stripped 4 bases from V and 6 bases from J, with 23 bases between. Per the germline V gene, CDR1 is SGHRS and CDR2 is YFSETQ. The CDR3 reads CASSNGGFGGPSNEQFF. In DNA, the CDR3 is TGCGCCAGCAGCAATGGAGGTTTCGGGGGGCCGTCCAATGAGCAGTTCTTC.

This clonotype was counted many times. V usage is TRBV7-9 and J usage is TRBJ1-4; 7 nucleotides agree with TRBD1. Germline V gene lookup returns CDR1 SEHNR and CDR2 FQNEAQ (reference sequence). The CDR3 is made up of 16 amino acids. With V trimmed by 5 bases and J by 0 bases, 6 bases remained unmatched. The CDR3 DNA reads as TGTGCCAGCAGCCCACAGGGGCCGCCAACTAATGAAAAACTGTTTTTT. Amino acid sequence: CASSPQGPPTNEKLFF.

This clonotype was observed a few times. The chain couples TRBV7-2 to TRBJ1-1, with 8 bases identical to TRBD1. CDR1 is SGHTA, CDR2 FQGNSA, per germline. This CDR3 region has 15 residues. V was pared by 7 bases and J by 4 bases, with 11 bases of the junction left unmatched. The chain's CDR3 is CASTVGQGWSTEAFF. The CDR3 nucleotides read TGTGCCAGCACCGTAGGACAGGGTTGGAGCACTGAAGCTTTCTTT.

This clonotype was seen many times. This CDR3 reads CASSPLTVNEQFF. The CDR3 DNA follows: TGTGCCAGCTCACCGCTGACAGTCAATGAGCAGTTCTTC. The chain has TRBV18 and TRBJ2-1, with a weak D call TRBD1 (5 bases). V was shortened by 3 bases and J by 6 bases, with 9 bases between the two germline ends. The germline gives CDR1 KGHSH, CDR2 LQKENI. The CDR3 spans 13 residues.

This clonotype has ten or more counts. This chain connects TRBV5-1 to TRBJ2-7; the D gene is possibly TRBD2 (5 bases). Germline values: CDR1 SGHRS, CDR2 YFSETQ. Trimming pared 4 bases from V and 0 bases from J, leaving 8 bases between. CDR3 size: 13 residues. CDR3 sequence reads: CASSPGISYEQYF. CDR3 nucleotide sequence: TGCGCCAGCAGCCCCGGGATCTCCTACGAGCAGTACTTC.

Many counts were recorded for this clonotype. V is TRBV7-2 and J is TRBJ1-2; tentatively, D is TRBD1 (6 bases). Looked up from germline, CDR1 is SGHTA and CDR2 is FQGNSA. The V and J ends lost 1 base and 4 bases respectively, with 7 bases between them. The length of the CDR3 is 13 residues. The CDR3, as DNA: TGTGCCAGCAGCTTAGGACAGGTCTATGGCTACACCTTC. It is translated as CASSLGQVYGYTF.

This clonotype appeared many times. V is TRBV15 and J is TRBJ2-7, with D tentatively TRBD1 (5 bases). Germline assignment: CDR1 LNHNV and CDR2 YYDKDF (reference sequence). The CDR3 runs 17 residues. V lost 3 bases to trimming and J lost 0 bases, with 18 bases between them. The CDR3 region has the DNA TGTGCCACCAGCAGGCTCGTGGGGCAGTCAACCTCCTACGAGCAGTACGTC. Translated, it gives CATSRLVGQSTSYEQYV.

The sample holds many counts of this clonotype. V and J are TRBV6-1 and TRBJ2-3; 9 nucleotides align to TRBD2. Per germline, CDR1 MNHNS and CDR2 SASEGT. The junction had 9 bases not matched to a gene; V was cut back by 5 bases and J by 6 bases. The CDR3 is made up of 15 amino acids. CDR3 DNA sequence: TGTGCCAGCAGTCCCCTGACTAGCGGATGGGATACGCAGTATTTT. This encodes CASSPLTSGWDTQYF.

Ten or more counts support this clonotype. The chain uses TRBV5-1 and TRBJ2-1; 9 nucleotides line up with TRBD2. J lost 5 bases, V lost 2 bases, and 8 bases had no gene match. Germline lookup yields CDR1 SGHRS and CDR2 YFSETQ. The length of the CDR3 is 16 residues. CDR3 residues: CASSFLAGLLDNEQFF. CDR3 in DNA: TGCGCCAGCAGCTTCCTAGCGGGGTTACTCGACAATGAGCAGTTCTTC.

This clonotype was picked up many times. The chain couples TRBV18 to TRBJ2-7; 12 positions match TRBD1. V was pared by 6 bases and J by 2 bases, with 8 bases of the junction left unmatched. This CDR3 contains 16 residues. From germline, CDR1 is KGHSH and CDR2 LQKENI. CDR3 DNA sequence: TGTGCCAGCTCGGCGGGACAGGGGGCAGGTCCCTACGAGCAGTACTTC. Translated: CASSAGQGAGPYEQYF.

This clonotype was seen at least ten times. V is TRBV7-3 and J is TRBJ2-6; the match to TRBD2 covers 7 bases. V shed 3 bases, J shed 4 bases, and the junction held 6 bases outside the gene matches. This CDR3 spans 16 amino acids. Germline V gene sequence: CDR1 SGHTA, CDR2 FQGTGA. This CDR3 is CASSLGGTRGANVLTF. CDR3 bases: TGTGCCAGCAGCTTGGGGGGGACGCGAGGGGCCAACGTCCTGACTTTC. The variable domain in full, with the rest retrieved from reference TRBV7-3 and TRBJ2-6, is GAGVSQTPSNKVTEKGKYVELRCDPISGHTALYWYRQSLGQGPEFLIYFQGTGAADDSGLPNDRFFAVRPEGSVSTLKIQRTERGDSAVYLCASSLGGTRGANVLTFGAGSRLTVL.

This clonotype was detected a few times. The rearrangement links TRBV28 to TRBJ1-3, with a weak D call TRBD1 (5 bases). The germline CDR1 and CDR2 sequences are MDHEN and SYDVKM. The CDR3 covers 15 residues. Trimming took off 7 bases at V and 0 bases at J, with 13 bases between the two ends. In nucleotides, the CDR3 is TGTGCCAGCACAATCCCTCAGGGCTCTGGAAACACCATATATTTT. The encoded protein is CASTIPQGSGNTIYF. The complete variable domain, with remaining parts taken from reference TRBV28 and TRBJ1-3, reads DVKVTQSSRYLVKRTGEKVFLECVQDMDHENMFWYRQDPGLGLRLIYFSYDVKMKEKGDIPEGYSVSREKKERFSLILESASTNQTSMYLCASTIPQGSGNTIYFGEGSWLTVV.

This clonotype was counted ten times or more. The rearrangement joins TRBV10-3 to TRBJ1-6; TRBD1 matches at 7 bases. Per the germline V gene, CDR1 is ENHRY and CDR2 is SYGVKD. This CDR3 comprises 13 residues. With V trimmed by 10 bases and J by 7 bases, 7 bases remained unmatched. The CDR3: CATGTGDNSPLHF. CDR3 in DNA: TGTGCCACGGGAACAGGGGACAATTCACCCCTCCACTTT.

The sample holds a few counts of this clonotype. The rearrangement links TRBV7-9 to TRBJ2-2; TRBD2 matches at 7 bases. V lost 2 bases and J lost 2; bases outside the gene matches: 8. Germline CDR1 reads SEHNR; CDR2 reads FQNEAQ (reference sequence). This CDR3 spans 17 amino acids. In DNA form, the CDR3 reads TGTGCCAGCAGCTTAAGGCCCGGACTAGTTAACACCGGGGAGCTGTTTTTT. Translation gives CASSLRPGLVNTGELFF. The full variable domain, rest sourced from reference TRBV7-9 and TRBJ2-2, is DTGVSQNPRHKITKRGQNVTFRCDPISEHNRLYWYRQTLGQGPEFLTYFQNEAQLEKSRLLSDRFSAERPKGSFSTLEIQRTEQGDSAMYLCASSLRPGLVNTGELFFGEGSRLTVL.

This clonotype was found many times. This chain joins TRBV5-1 and TRBJ2-1; 9 bases align to TRBD1. Germline V gene sequence: CDR1 SGHRS, CDR2 YFSETQ. This CDR3 has 15 residues. Germline trimming cut 4 bases from V and 2 bases from J; bases unmatched to any gene: 4. CDR3 protein: CASSVGQGPYNEQFF. Written as DNA, the CDR3 is TGCGCCAGCAGCGTGGGACAGGGCCCCTACAATGAGCAGTTCTTC.

This clonotype was detected ten times or more. The chain recombines TRBV3-1 with TRBJ2-5, with 7 bases lining up with TRBD1. The length of the CDR3 is 14 residues. After removal of 5 bases from V and 3 bases from J, the junction contained 6 bases not matched to a gene. Germline CDR1 LGHDT, CDR2 YNNKEL (reference sequence). For the CDR3, the DNA is TGTGCCAGCAGCTACCGGACAGGCGAAGAGACCCAGTACTTC. Translation gives CASSYRTGEETQYF.